The sequence of this T cell receptor (beta chain) was determined in a study of T cells in Graves' hyperthyroidism and ophthalmopathy (dated by TCRdb to the late 2010s). With regard to the full study: Peripheral blood samples were taken at the time of initial diagnosis, prior to any treatment. For training and testing, the 110 or so patients in the discovery cohort were randomly divided in a 7:3 ratio. Prospective prediction of ophthalmopathy was tested in an independent validation cohort of about 19 hyperthyroidism patients and around 16 patients who later progressed to ophthalmopathy. The paper reports TCR Vbeta CDR3 sequencing of roughly 140 peripheral blood samples: 43 ophthalmopathy, 75 to 80 hyperthyroidism and roughly 17 progressor patients. After sampling, hyperthyroidism patients received methimazole starting at 30 mg daily, and ophthalmopathy patients received high-dose intravenous methylprednisolone. To identify distinguishing TCR V-J signatures, a discovery cohort of around 98 patients was used, comprising some 43 with Graves' ophthalmopathy and around 57 with stable Graves' hyperthyroidism. In addition, the study compared T-cell repertoires in thyroid tissue and in blood from a handful of Graves' hyperthyroidism patients.

This clonotype has more than one count but fewer than ten. This receptor's antigen is unknown. Base qualities are not at hand, and no much larger clone is one base apart. Stable Graves' hyperthyroidism was defined as the absence of progression to ophthalmopathy over 18 months of follow-up. Hyperthyroidism patients were newly diagnosed, had a disease duration of under 2 months, and were aged 18 to 65 years. Exclusion was applied to patients with uncontrolled infections, other autoimmune diseases, pregnancy or lactation. Diagnoses relied on clinical symptoms, serum thyroxine and TRAb, thyroid ultrasound and orbital computed tomography. PBMCs were isolated from about 9.2 ml of fresh peripheral blood by Ficoll-Paque density gradient centrifugation. Trizol reagent was used to extract total RNA, and RNA quality was then checked on an Agilent 2100 Bioanalyzer. What the study reported, not specific to this receptor: Sample size was not statistically predetermined, and blinding of investigators to group allocation was not performed. During validation, the model predicted progression to ophthalmopathy a median of approximately 7 months ahead of onset, with around 65% sensitivity and about 75% specificity. A 13 V-J signature model separated ophthalmopathy from stable hyperthyroidism, with over 85% sensitivity and roughly 84% specificity in cross-validation and 80%/75% in testing. Most expanded thyroid clonotypes (frequency above 0.001) were also detected in blood, a finding suggesting that blood repertoires may reflect thyroid immune responses.

Including cysteine and phenylalanine, the CDR3 has 15 amino acids. CDR3 DNA only is kept here, 45 bases in frame from base 1. V is cut back by 6 bases and J by 3 bases, with 6 bases in the junction unmatched. Amplification of TCR beta CDR3 regions was carried out from RNA transcripts. The TCR CDR3 was subjected to a first round of RT-PCR using the HTBI primer set and the Qiagen OneStep RT-PCR kit. Libraries were constructed in a second round of multiplex PCR, after which size selection and purification were carried out. Sequencing of the libraries was done on an Illumina HiSeq2000 using paired-end 100 bp reads. The published analysis was carried out like this. SOAPnuke was used to process the raw data, with reads discarded if the reads contained adapters or uncalled bases, had a mean Phred below 15, or lacked an exact constant-primer or identifier match. High-quality paired reads were merged with COPE v1.2.5, and unique nucleotide sequences were defined as clonotypes. MiTCR v1.1 was used to align clonotypes to the IMGT TRBV, TRBD and TRBJ reference segments. Analysis was restricted to V-J combinations with a frequency above 0.0001, which covered 98% to 99.2% of repertoires. A TCS score was defined as the ratio between F50 (clonal expansion) and ExV (chaos), using BLOSUM62-based TCRdist between CDR3 peptides within each V-J. Welch's t-statistics and random forest reduced around 550 V-J features to about 13, which were used in a naive Bayes classifier (R e1071). TCRdb took the public reads, trimmed them with fastp at Q25, ran MiXCR for clone calling and kept in-frame beta chains. Each record represents a unique CDR3 protein, reported with the most common genes and DNA among its rows. These V and J calls are TCRdb output, not the study's own analysis. The sample table contains approximately 640,000 distinct CDR3 sequences; only one count was recorded for around 16% of them. The ten largest clonotypes hold roughly a sixth of the sample.

The chain is made from TRBV12-3 or TRBV12-4 and TRBJ2-2; 8 junctional bases match TRBD1. This TCR was recovered from a man in his forties or fifties with Graves' hyperthyroidism. Sequenced sample: blood. The nucleotides read TGTGCCAGCAGCCACCGGGACAGGTACACCGGGGAGCTGTTTTTT. This codes for CASSHRDRYTGELFF.